These 20 T cell receptor beta chains came from one sample sequenced in a study of shared clonotypes between healthy human individuals. Assay used: immunoSEQ multiplex PCR; TCRdb lists only in-frame clones, some missing. The sample shows 2 million to 2.5 million clones, about 94% of them seen only once. The sample comprised naive CD4+ T cells sorted from blood. Subset in this sample: CD45RA+ positively selected. These receptor sequences come from a young man in good health.

This rearrangement joins TRBV6-1 to TRBJ1-2; the D is unclear. Germline CDR1 and CDR2: MNHNS and SASEGT. This CDR3 is built from 15 residues. V was trimmed by 1 base and J by 8 bases, leaving 17 bases between them. CDR3 loop: CASSEVEGIPKGYTF. Here the CDR3 DNA reads TGTGCCAGCAGTGAAGTAGAAGGGATCCCCAAGGGCTACACCTTC.

V is TRBV19 and J is TRBJ2-7, with 9 bases that match TRBD2. Losses at the gene ends were 3 bases for V and 5 bases for J; bases not matched to a gene: 11. This CDR3 is 16 amino acids long. Germline-derived CDR1 and CDR2 are LNHDA and SQIVND (reference sequence). The CDR3 DNA is TGTGCCAGTAGTATTACGGCTAGCGGGACTCTCCACGAGCAGTACTTC. The encoded protein is CASSITASGTLHEQYF.

The DNA of the CDR3 is TGTGCCAGTAGCCAACAGGGGACTGGAAACACCATATATTTT. It specifies CASSQQGTGNTIYF. The chain couples TRBV19 to TRBJ1-3, with 7 bases fitting TRBD1. The CDR3 sequence is 14 residues long. V gave up 6 bases and J gave up 2 bases; unmatched junction bases: 4. CDR1 and CDR2 (germline): LNHDA, SQIVND (reference sequence).

The J gene is TRBJ1-6, the V gene TRBV18; TRBD1 is a possible D gene (6 bases). The ends were cut back, 3 bases at V and 7 bases at J, with 28 bases in the middle. CDR1 and CDR2 from the germline V gene are KGHSH and LQKENI. The CDR3 has 20 residues. The CDR3 sequence is CASSPPAGGGRSGVNSPLHF. The CDR3 nucleotides read TGTGCCAGCTCACCCCCGGCCGGCGGGGGGCGAAGCGGGGTAAATTCACCCCTCCACTTT.

This chain connects TRBV10-3 to TRBJ1-3; no clear D. The length of the CDR3 is 14 residues. V lost 0 bases and J lost 7, with 10 bases in between. Germline lookup yields CDR1 ENHRY and CDR2 SYGVKD. CDR3: CAISESGVVNTIYF. The CDR3 DNA reads as TGTGCCATCAGTGAGTCGGGCGTGGTGAACACCATATATTTT.

The CDR3 nucleotides are TGTGCCAGCAGCCTAGGACAGATGAACACTGAAGCTTTCTTT. Its translation is CASSLGQMNTEAFF. The chain carries TRBV9 and TRBJ1-1, with D perhaps TRBD1 (6 bases). V lost 4 bases, J lost 0 bases, and 10 bases lay in between. The germline CDR1 and CDR2 sequences are SGDLS and YYNGEE. The CDR3 totals 14 residues. Filled out from reference TRBV9 and TRBJ1-1, the complete variable domain reads DSGVTQTPKHLITATGQRVTLRCSPRSGDLSVYWYQQSLDQGLQFLIQYYNGEERAKGNILERFSAQQFPDLHSELNLSSLELGDSALYFCASSLGQMNTEAFFGQGTRLTVV.

CDR3: CASSPGLAGVSSYNEQFF. In DNA, the CDR3 is TGCGCCAGCAGCCCGGGACTAGCGGGGGTAAGCTCCTACAATGAGCAGTTCTTC. V and J are TRBV5-1 and TRBJ2-1; TRBD2 matches at 14 bases. The junction had 6 bases not matched to a gene; V was cut back by 4 bases and J by 0 bases. This CDR3 has 18 amino acids. Per the germline V gene, CDR1 is SGHRS and CDR2 is YFSETQ.

The chain carries TRBV10-3 and TRBJ1-2; TRBD1 might be the D (5 bases). The CDR3 has 15 amino acids. Trimming left V 6 bases short and J 0 bases short, with 14 bases between. Per germline, CDR1 ENHRY and CDR2 SYGVKD. The CDR3: CAISPSGDSNYGYTF. CDR3 sequence (DNA): TGTGCCATCAGCCCCTCGGGGGATTCTAACTATGGCTACACCTTC.

With regard to this clone: This sample also contains other DNA sequences that code for the same CDR3. The chain carries TRBV5-4 and TRBJ2-7; 7 bases agree with TRBD2. V shed 0 bases and J 4 bases; nucleotides not matched to a gene: 4. Germline V lookup: CDR1 SGHNT, CDR2 YYREEE (reference sequence). This CDR3 comprises 14 residues. The CDR3 DNA sequence: TGTGCCAGCAGCTTGGAAGCGGGGAGATACGAGCAGTACTTC. Protein sequence: CASSLEAGRYEQYF.

The chain carries TRBV9 and TRBJ2-1; a possible D gene is TRBD2 (5 bases). The V end was cut by 4 bases, the J end by 2 bases, with 16 bases between. In germline, CDR1 is SGDLS, CDR2 YYNGEE. The CDR3 has 16 amino acids. Written as DNA, the CDR3 is TGTGCCAGCAGCCCTCCGGGGTTCTTAGCCTACAATGAGCAGTTCTTC. The encoded protein is CASSPPGFLAYNEQFF.

The rearrangement links TRBV7-8 to TRBJ2-1; a weak D match, TRBD1 (6 bases). V was shortened by 5 bases and J by 2 bases, with 13 bases between the two germline ends. This CDR3 spans 15 amino acids. Per germline, CDR1 SGHVS and CDR2 FQNEAQ. The CDR3 protein is CASSTTGSPYNEQFF. In DNA, the CDR3 is TGTGCCAGCAGCACCACAGGGAGCCCCTACAATGAGCAGTTCTTC.

Details on this clone: This specimen includes other DNA sequences encoding the same CDR3. This chain joins TRBV5-1 and TRBJ1-5; tentative D call: TRBD1 (5 bases). The CDR3 covers 15 residues. CDR1 is SGHRS, CDR2 YFSETQ, per germline. Trimming shortened V by 0 bases and J by 1 base, and 8 bases separated the two germline ends. The CDR3 DNA reads as TGCGCCAGCAGCTTGGAGGGGTCGAGCAATCAGCCCCAGCATTTT. It yields the protein CASSLEGSSNQPQHF.

For this clone: The sample has other DNA sequences that encode this CDR3 too. The chain is built from TRBV11-2 and TRBJ1-5; no definite D call. This CDR3 has 13 amino acids. Germline CDR1 SGHAT, CDR2 FQNNGV. Trimming took off 0 bases at V and 6 bases at J, with 6 bases between the two ends. CDR3 protein: CASSLDLRQPQHF. CDR3 nucleotides: TGTGCCAGCAGCTTAGATTTGCGTCAGCCCCAGCATTTT.

The V gene is TRBV5-1, the J gene TRBJ2-7; the D gene could be TRBD1 or TRBD2 (6 bases each). V lost 5 bases and J 6 bases, leaving 15 bases between the germline ends. The CDR3 is 13 residues long. Germline V gene sequence: CDR1 SGHRS, CDR2 YFSETQ. This CDR3 is CASSLPGAGEQYF. The DNA for the CDR3 is TGCGCCAGCAGTCTCCCGGGGGCAGGCGAGCAGTACTTC.

The gene calls are TRBV30 and TRBJ2-7; 7 bases line up with TRBD2. V shed 2 bases, J shed 0 bases, and the junction held 1 base outside the gene matches. The germline V gene has CDR1 GTSNPN and CDR2 SVGIG (reference sequence). The length of the CDR3 is 13 residues. The CDR3 here is CAWSLAVSYEQYF. The CDR3 bases are TGTGCCTGGAGTCTAGCGGTCTCCTACGAGCAGTACTTC. The complete variable domain, with remaining parts taken from reference TRBV30 and TRBJ2-7, reads SQTIHQWPATLVQPVGSPLSLECTVEGTSNPNLYWYRQAAGRGLQLLFYSVGIGQISSEVPQNLSASRPQDRQFILSSKKLLLSDSGFYLCAWSLAVSYEQYFGPGTRLTVT.

This clone was seen once. The J gene is TRBJ1-1, the V gene TRBV19; 9 nucleotides agree with TRBD1. The trim removed 4 bases at V and 3 bases at J, leaving 6 bases unmatched. Germline V gives CDR1 LNHDA, CDR2 SQIVND (reference sequence). This CDR3 has 15 residues. DNA for the CDR3: TGTGCCAGTAGTACCCCGGGACAGGGATACACTGAAGCTTTCTTT. It is translated as CASSTPGQGYTEAFF.

V is TRBV7-2 and J is TRBJ1-2; 7 positions agree with TRBD1. Per germline, CDR1 SGHTA and CDR2 FQGNSA. The ends lost 5 bases at V and 3 bases at J; junction bases unmatched: 9. The CDR3 sequence is 15 residues long. The CDR3 DNA sequence: TGTGCCAGCAGCGCCAGGGGGGGCGCACACTATGGCTACACCTTC. Its protein is CASSARGGAHYGYTF.

The gene calls are TRBV19 and TRBJ2-7, with D possibly being TRBD1 (6 bases). The V end was cut by 6 bases, the J end by 7 bases, with 16 bases between. The CDR3 length is 13 residues. From germline, CDR1 is LNHDA and CDR2 SQIVND (reference sequence). CDR3 in DNA: TGTGCCAGTAGCGACCCTCAGGGGCTTGAGCAGTACTTC. Its protein product is CASSDPQGLEQYF.

V is TRBV5-6 and J is TRBJ2-2; D perhaps matches TRBD1 (6 bases). V lost 0 bases to trimming and J lost 0 bases, with 15 bases between them. Germline V CDR1 and CDR2: SGHDT, YYEEEE. The CDR3 covers 18 residues. The CDR3 loop is CASSLAWRTATNTGELFF. Written as DNA, the CDR3 is TGTGCCAGCAGCTTGGCCTGGCGGACAGCTACGAACACCGGGGAGCTGTTTTTT.

The rearrangement links TRBV21-1 to TRBJ2-7; the D call of TRBD2 is as the table states it, not checked on the DNA. TRBV21-1 is a pseudogene segment. There are 17 residues in the CDR3. CDR3 nucleotides: TGTGCCAGCAGCAACAAATTGGCTCTAGCTCGGTTCTACGAGCAGTACTTC. Protein product: CASSNKLALARFYEQYF.